The 12 T cell receptor beta chains presented below share a single source sample, sequenced in a study of blood T cell repertoires in COVID-19 (TCRdb year 2020). The library relied on the immunoSEQ multiplex PCR assay. TCRdb's version of the immuneACCESS table is confined to in-frame rearrangements and falls short of the full clone set. An unresolved V gene accounts for under half of the shortfall where checked; the remainder is of unknown origin. The sample table records some 80,000 clones; 60% to 85% of these occur just once. Clones ranked in the top ten supply roughly 5.9% of the sample. Sample: peripheral blood. All receptors come from a woman of 80 years or more with active or convalescent COVID-19.

The J gene is TRBJ1-2, the V gene TRBV7-9; possible D gene TRBD1, 6 bases. CDR3 length: 17 residues. Germline values: CDR1 SEHNR, CDR2 FQNEAQ (reference sequence). The V gene lost 2 bases and the J gene lost 4 bases, with 20 bases spanning the gap. Here the CDR3 reads CASSLREDSLTLYGYTF. The CDR3 bases are TGTGCCAGCAGCTTACGGGAGGACAGTTTAACTCTCTATGGCTACACCTTC.

This clone was detected only a few times. The genes are TRBV19 and TRBJ2-7; 10 positions match TRBD1. The trim removed 4 bases at V and 1 base at J, leaving 10 bases unmatched. CDR3 size: 17 residues. Germline V lookup: CDR1 LNHDA, CDR2 SQIVND (reference sequence). In DNA form, the CDR3 reads TGTGCCAGTAGTACGCGGTTGGGACAGGGGAAGTCCTACGAGCAGTACTTC. Amino acids: CASSTRLGQGKSYEQYF.

This chain links TRBV7-3 with TRBJ2-5; 9 nucleotides agree with TRBD1. V shed 5 bases and J 4 bases; nucleotides not matched to a gene: 5. Germline-derived CDR1 and CDR2 are SGHTA and FQGTGA. CDR3 length equals 14 residues. The CDR3 coding sequence is TGTGCCAGCAGCCCCGGACAGGGGCCAGAGACCCAGTACTTC. This codes for CASSPGQGPETQYF.

Here the CDR3 DNA reads TGTGCCAGCAGTTACTCCCGGGGGAAACTGTTTTTT. Translating it yields CASSYSRGKLFF. This sequence joins TRBV6-5 and TRBJ1-4; maybe TRBD1 (5 bases). CDR3 length: 12 residues. V lost 0 bases and J 11 bases, leaving 7 bases between the germline ends. CDR1 and CDR2 from the germline V gene are MNHEY and SVGAGI.

The genes are TRBV7-3 and TRBJ2-3; TRBD2 matches at 9 bases. J lost 4 bases, V lost 5 bases, and 7 bases had no gene match. Germline V CDR1 and CDR2: SGHTA, FQGTGA. This CDR3 comprises 15 residues. The CDR3 sequence: CASSAFSGSADTQYF. CDR3 DNA sequence: TGTGCCAGCAGCGCCTTTAGCGGGAGTGCAGATACGCAGTATTTT.

This clone was counted between two and nine times. The gene calls are TRBV19 and TRBJ2-2; the D gene is possibly TRBD1 (7 bases). In germline, CDR1 is LNHDA, CDR2 SQIVND (reference sequence). Trimming removed 2 bases at V and 3 bases at J, with 13 bases between. This CDR3 has 16 residues. The chain's CDR3 is CASSISDREDTGELFF. CDR3 bases: TGTGCCAGTAGTATATCCGACAGGGAGGACACCGGGGAGCTGTTTTTT.

The V call is TRBV10-3, the J call TRBJ2-3; 11 bases map to TRBD2. The length of the CDR3 is 18 residues. Trimming removed 5 bases from V and 3 bases from J; junction bases left unmatched: 13. Germline CDR1 and CDR2: ENHRY and SYGVKD. The CDR3 DNA follows: TGTGCCATCAGTACTACTAGCGGGGGTTTCTCCCGTACAGATACGCAGTATTTT. This encodes CAISTTSGGFSRTDTQYF.

This clone appeared a single time. J is TRBJ1-4 and V is TRBV19; D is ambiguous. V was cut by 2 bases and J by 8 bases, with 9 bases left in between. This CDR3 contains 13 residues. Germline CDR1 LNHDA, CDR2 SQIVND (reference sequence). For the CDR3, the DNA is TGTGCCAGTAGTATAAGTTTGAGAGAAAAACTGTTTTTT. Encoded protein: CASSISLREKLFF.

The gene calls are TRBV6-5 and TRBJ2-7, with 12 bases matching TRBD1. Germline CDR1 is MNHEY and CDR2 is SVGAGI. V trimming: 0 bases; J trimming: 6 bases; junction bases outside the gene matches: 3. This CDR3 contains 15 residues. The CDR3 loop reads CASSYSGTGGLEQYF. CDR3 DNA sequence: TGTGCCAGCAGTTACTCTGGGACAGGGGGCCTCGAGCAGTACTTC.

This chain uses TRBV27 with TRBJ2-2; 7 bases align to TRBD1. V was clipped by 8 bases and J by 4 bases; unmatched bases: 10. The germline gives CDR1 MNHEY, CDR2 SMNVEV (reference sequence). This CDR3 comprises 15 residues. Here the CDR3 reads CASAPVTGITGELFF. In DNA form, the CDR3 reads TGTGCCAGCGCCCCTGTGACAGGGATCACCGGGGAGCTGTTTTTT.

The chain is built from TRBV7-2 and TRBJ2-7; 10 bases fit TRBD2. V was pared by 5 bases and J by 6 bases, with 10 bases of the junction left unmatched. Germline values: CDR1 SGHTA, CDR2 FQGNSA. This CDR3 spans 15 amino acids. This CDR3 is CASSLLTGTSVEQYF. CDR3 DNA: TGTGCCAGCAGCCTCCTTACCGGGACTAGCGTCGAGCAGTACTTC.

The chain uses TRBV6-5 and TRBJ2-7, with 13 bases identical to TRBD2. The V gene end was trimmed by 11 bases and the J gene end by 4 bases; junction bases not matched to a gene: 5. Germline V gives CDR1 MNHEY, CDR2 SVGAGI. This CDR3 has 13 amino acids. The CDR3 protein is CASKTSGGYEQYF. In nucleotides, the CDR3 is TGTGCCTCAAAGACTAGCGGGGGGTACGAGCAGTACTTC.